This TCR beta chain was profiled in a study of blood T cells in healthy people across ages. CDR1 DFQATT and CDR2 SNEGSKA come from the germline V gene (reference sequence). Unmatched junction bases numbered 6, after V lost 5 bases and J lost 8 bases. This CDR3 comprises 12 residues. Aged about 6 to 100, donors were systemically healthy Caucasians from Russia. Sample-barcoded 5' priming and a J-beta primer mix drove a second PCR of about 7 to 11 cycles. In TCRdb, the 5' RACE reads were re-called with MiXCR into one record per CDR3 protein. The sample contains some 760,000 distinct CDR3 sequences, around a quarter of which appear only once. These data are also associated with another study on T cells of mothers and their children. In that study: The search for persistent microchimeric T cell clones detected none.

Input material: blood. The clonotype was recovered from a boy younger than 18 in good health. The chain uses TRBV20-1 and TRBJ1-2; the match to TRBD1 covers 9 bases. The CDR3 DNA is TGCAGTGCTCTTGGGACAGGGAGGGGCTACACCTTC. Amino acids: CSALGTGRGYTF.